One sample yielded the 15 T cell receptor beta chains listed below, sequenced in a study of blood T cell repertoires in COVID-19. Produced via immunoSEQ multiplex PCR; TCRdb's table is partial and in-frame only. The data show about 87,000 clones, around three quarters seen once. The sequencing input was peripheral blood. The receptors were sampled from a woman in her forties or fifties with acute or convalescent COVID-19.

The gene calls are TRBV12-3 or TRBV12-4 and TRBJ2-7, with a weak D call TRBD2 (5 bases). The CDR3 consists of 13 residues. The germline V and J ends were trimmed by 3 bases and 6 bases, with 12 bases remaining between them. The CDR3 bases are TGTGCCAGCAGTTTGTCGGGATCGGTCGAGCAGTACTTC. Its protein product is CASSLSGSVEQYF.

V gene TRBV5-1 combines with J gene TRBJ2-3, with D possibly TRBD2 on 5 matching bases. The CDR3 covers 15 residues. The germline V gene encodes CDR1 SGHRS and CDR2 YFSETQ. Deletions cut 4 bases from V and 0 bases from J, with 12 bases between. CDR3 sequence reads: CASSTSSYSTDTQYF. For the CDR3, the DNA is TGCGCCAGCAGCACCTCTAGCTACAGCACAGATACGCAGTATTTT.

The chain joins TRBV27 to TRBJ2-3, with 9 bases aligning to TRBD2. The trim removed 10 bases at V and 2 bases at J, leaving 4 bases unmatched. CDR3 size: 13 residues. Germline-derived CDR1 and CDR2 are MNHEY and SMNVEV (reference sequence). The CDR3 loop reads CAIRLADTDTQYF. CDR3 DNA: TGTGCCATTCGACTAGCGGACACAGATACGCAGTATTTT.

V and J are TRBV14 and TRBJ1-2; 7 bases are shared with TRBD1. V lost 3 bases, J lost 8 bases, and 12 bases stayed unmatched. CDR3 length: 15 amino acids. The germline gives CDR1 SGHDN, CDR2 FVKESK. The CDR3 region is CASSQQTGRDLGYTF. Here the CDR3 DNA reads TGTGCCAGCAGCCAGCAGACAGGGCGTGACCTCGGCTACACCTTC.

The CDR3 DNA is TGTGCCATCAAAGAGACTAGCGGGGGGGAAGCTACGAACACCGGGGAGCTGTTTTTT. It codes for CAIKETSGGEATNTGELFF. V gene TRBV10-3 combines with J gene TRBJ2-2; TRBD2 matches at 14 bases. Trimming cost V 7 bases and J 0 bases; bases outside gene matches: 10. The CDR3 totals 19 residues. Per the germline V gene, CDR1 is ENHRY and CDR2 is SYGVKD.

This sequence joins TRBV2 and TRBJ2-2, with D unresolved. From germline, CDR1 is SNHLY and CDR2 FYNNEI. This CDR3 has 12 residues. Trimming left V 8 bases short and J 1 base short, with 5 bases between. The CDR3 bases are TGTGCCAGCCTAGGGAACACCGGGGAGCTGTTTTTT. It yields the protein CASLGNTGELFF.

This clone was recorded only once. The gene calls are TRBV19 and TRBJ2-2; 15 bases are a match to TRBD2. Germline trimming cut 10 bases from V and 3 bases from J; bases unmatched to any gene: 6. The CDR3 covers 16 residues. CDR1 is LNHDA, CDR2 SQIVND, per germline (reference sequence). The DNA for the CDR3 is TGTGCCACCCGGACTAGCGGGGGGGCCTACACCGGGGAGCTGTTTTTT. Protein: CATRTSGGAYTGELFF.

The chain uses TRBV5-1 and TRBJ2-7; possible D gene TRBD2, 5 bases. CDR3 length equals 16 residues. The germline V and J ends were trimmed by 2 bases and 0 bases, with 15 bases remaining between them. The V gene's germline CDR1 is SGHRS and CDR2 YFSETQ. The CDR3 loop reads CASSLGLGESSYEQYF. CDR3 DNA: TGCGCCAGCAGCTTAGGTCTCGGGGAGAGCTCCTACGAGCAGTACTTC. Using reference TRBV5-1 and TRBJ2-7 for the parts outside the CDR3, the full variable domain is KAGVTQTPRYLIKTRGQQVTLSCSPISGHRSVSWYQQTPGQGLQFLFEYFSETQRNKGNFPGRFSGRQFSNSRSEMNVSTLELGDSALYLCASSLGLGESSYEQYFGPGTRLTVT.

CDR3 bases: TGTGCCAGCAGTTTGTCACAGGGGGAAAGAACAGATACGCAGTATTTT. The encoded protein is CASSLSQGERTDTQYF. The chain joins TRBV6-5 to TRBJ2-3; 8 positions match TRBD1. This CDR3 spans 16 amino acids. Trimming removed 4 bases from V and 3 bases from J; junction bases left unmatched: 9. Germline assignment: CDR1 MNHEY and CDR2 SVGAGI.

The gene calls are TRBV5-1 and TRBJ2-6, with D tentatively TRBD1 (6 bases). The V end lost 1 base, the J end lost 1 base, and 15 bases lay between the germline ends. Germline CDR1 and CDR2: SGHRS and YFSETQ. The CDR3 is made up of 18 amino acids. The CDR3 sequence is CASSLRAGASSGANVLTF. The CDR3 DNA sequence: TGCGCCAGCAGCTTGAGGGCAGGGGCGTCATCTGGGGCCAACGTCCTGACTTTC.

This clone was counted between two and nine times. The rearrangement links TRBV30 to TRBJ1-1, with D unresolved. The length of the CDR3 is 13 residues. V was shortened by 0 bases and J by 8 bases, with 13 bases between the two germline ends. CDR1 is GTSNPN, CDR2 SVGIG, per germline (reference sequence). The CDR3 nucleotides are TGTGCCTGGAGTGTACGATCGGGTCTCGAAGCTTTCTTT. Protein sequence: CAWSVRSGLEAFF.

The rearrangement links TRBV5-1 to TRBJ2-5; TRBD2 agrees at 9 bases. The CDR3 spans 15 residues. With V trimmed by 3 bases and J by 5 bases, 8 bases remained unmatched. Germline V gene sequence: CDR1 SGHRS, CDR2 YFSETQ. CDR3 sequence: CASSSLSGGGETQYF. As DNA, the CDR3 is TGCGCCAGCAGCTCCCTTAGCGGGGGCGGGGAGACCCAGTACTTC.

The genes are TRBV6-2 or TRBV6-3 and TRBJ2-7; 9 bases map to TRBD2. The CDR3 spans 15 residues. Germline CDR1 and CDR2: MNHEY and SVGEGT. With V trimmed by 4 bases and J by 2 bases, 6 bases remained unmatched. The CDR3 DNA is TGTGCCAGCAGTTTCCTAGCGGGGCTCACCTACGAGCAGTACTTC. It codes for CASSFLAGLTYEQYF.

V usage is TRBV15 and J usage is TRBJ1-2; 7 positions agree with TRBD1. Losses at the gene ends were 2 bases for V and 1 base for J; bases not matched to a gene: 4. The CDR3 is 15 residues long. Germline V CDR1 and CDR2: LNHNV, YYDKDF (reference sequence). The CDR3 sequence: CATSRRQGVNYGYTF. DNA of the CDR3: TGTGCCACCAGCAGACGACAGGGAGTTAACTATGGCTACACCTTC.

This clone was recorded a few times. The CDR3, as DNA: TGTGCCAGCAGCGGAGCCTTGGGTGGGAACACTGAAGCTTTCTTT. Translation: CASSGALGGNTEAFF. J is TRBJ1-1 and V is TRBV5-6; D gene ambiguous. Germline CDR1 reads SGHDT; CDR2 reads YYEEEE. The V end was cut by 4 bases, the J end by 1 base, with 14 bases between. The CDR3 runs to 15 residues.